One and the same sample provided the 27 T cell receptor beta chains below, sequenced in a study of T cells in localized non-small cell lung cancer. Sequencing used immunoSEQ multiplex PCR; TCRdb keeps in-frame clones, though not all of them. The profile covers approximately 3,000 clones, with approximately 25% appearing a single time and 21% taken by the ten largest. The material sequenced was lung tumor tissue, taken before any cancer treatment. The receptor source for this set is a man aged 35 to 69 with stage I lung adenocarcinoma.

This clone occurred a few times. CDR3 in amino acids: CASRPTGGIANTGELFF. The CDR3 DNA follows: TGTGCCAGCAGACCCACGGGGGGGATAGCGAACACCGGGGAGCTGTTTTTT. The chain recombines TRBV6-8 with TRBJ2-2, with 8 bases lining up with TRBD2. This CDR3 region has 17 residues. Germline CDR1 and CDR2: MNHGY and SAAAGT. V gave up 6 bases and J gave up 0 bases; unmatched junction bases: 9.

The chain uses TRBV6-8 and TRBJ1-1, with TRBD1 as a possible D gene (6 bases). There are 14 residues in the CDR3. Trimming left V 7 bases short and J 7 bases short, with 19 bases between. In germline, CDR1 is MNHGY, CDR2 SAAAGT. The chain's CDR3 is CASTNERGAREAFF. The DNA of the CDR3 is TGTGCCAGCACTAACGAGAGGGGGGCGCGTGAAGCTTTCTTT.

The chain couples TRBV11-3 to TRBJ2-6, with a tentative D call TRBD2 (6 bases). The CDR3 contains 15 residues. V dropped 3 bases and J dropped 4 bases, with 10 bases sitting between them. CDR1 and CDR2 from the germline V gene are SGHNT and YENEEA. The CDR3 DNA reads TGTGCCAGCAGCTTGGGGGGTCCCGGGGCCAACGTCCTGACTTTC. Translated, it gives CASSLGGPGANVLTF. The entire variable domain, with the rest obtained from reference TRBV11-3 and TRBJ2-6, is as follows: EAGVVQSPRYKIIEKKQPVAFWCNPISGHNTLYWYLQNLGQGPELLIRYENEEAVDDSQLPKDRFSAERLKGVDSTLKIQPAELGDSAVYLCASSLGGPGANVLTFGAGSRLTVL.

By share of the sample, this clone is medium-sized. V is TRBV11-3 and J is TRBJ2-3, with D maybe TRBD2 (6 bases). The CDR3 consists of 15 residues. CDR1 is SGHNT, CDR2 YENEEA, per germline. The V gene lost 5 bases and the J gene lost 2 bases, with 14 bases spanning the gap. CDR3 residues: CASSRSGLPTDTQYF. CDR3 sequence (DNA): TGTGCCAGCAGCCGTAGCGGTCTCCCCACAGATACGCAGTATTTT.

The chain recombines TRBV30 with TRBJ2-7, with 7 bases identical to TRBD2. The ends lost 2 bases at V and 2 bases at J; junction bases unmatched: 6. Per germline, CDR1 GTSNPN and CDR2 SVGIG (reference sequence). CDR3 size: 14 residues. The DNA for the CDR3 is TGTGCCTGGAGTATCGGGGGGAAAACCTACGAGCAGTACTTC. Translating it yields CAWSIGGKTYEQYF.

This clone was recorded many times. CDR3 sequence reads: CASSLSPGTDTMGYTF. As DNA, the CDR3 is TGTGCCAGCAGCTTGTCCCCCGGGACAGACACTATGGGCTACACCTTC. The chain carries TRBV11-3 and TRBJ1-2, with TRBD1 matching 7 bases. The length of the CDR3 is 16 residues. The junction had 15 bases not matched to a gene; V was cut back by 3 bases and J by 8 bases. Germline CDR1 is SGHNT and CDR2 is YENEEA.

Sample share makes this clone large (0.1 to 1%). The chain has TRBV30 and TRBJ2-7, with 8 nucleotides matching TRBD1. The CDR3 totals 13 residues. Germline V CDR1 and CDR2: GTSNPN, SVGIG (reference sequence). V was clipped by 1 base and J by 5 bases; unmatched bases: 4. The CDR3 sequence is CAWSDQGANEQYF. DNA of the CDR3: TGTGCCTGGAGTGACCAGGGGGCCAACGAGCAGTACTTC.

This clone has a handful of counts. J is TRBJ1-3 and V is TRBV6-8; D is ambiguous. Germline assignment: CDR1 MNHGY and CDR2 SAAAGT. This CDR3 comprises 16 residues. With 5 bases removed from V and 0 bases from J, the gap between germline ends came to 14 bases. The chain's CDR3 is CASSARVMRSGNTIYF. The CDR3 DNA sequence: TGTGCCAGCAGTGCCCGCGTAATGCGCTCTGGAAACACCATATATTTT.

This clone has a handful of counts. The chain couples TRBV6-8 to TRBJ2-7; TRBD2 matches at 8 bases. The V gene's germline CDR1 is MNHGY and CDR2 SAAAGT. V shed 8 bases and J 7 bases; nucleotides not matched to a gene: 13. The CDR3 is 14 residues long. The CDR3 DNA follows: TGTGCCAGCCTACGGGGACTAGGGCCAAGGGAGCAGTACTTC. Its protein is CASLRGLGPREQYF.

The DNA for the CDR3 is TGCGCCAGCAGCTTGGTGGAGACAAGCTCCTACAATGAGCAGTTCTTC. This encodes CASSLVETSSYNEQFF. The chain has TRBV5-1 and TRBJ2-1; no clear D gene. Between the trimmed V and J ends, which lost 0 bases and 0 bases, there was a span of 10 bases. This CDR3 is 16 amino acids long. The germline V gene encodes CDR1 SGHRS and CDR2 YFSETQ.

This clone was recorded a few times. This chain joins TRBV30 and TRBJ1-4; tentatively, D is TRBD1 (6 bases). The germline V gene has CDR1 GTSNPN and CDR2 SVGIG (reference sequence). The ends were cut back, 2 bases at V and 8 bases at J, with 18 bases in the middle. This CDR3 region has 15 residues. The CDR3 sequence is CAWSNSQGSQEKLFF. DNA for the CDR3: TGTGCCTGGAGTAACTCACAGGGTTCACAAGAAAAACTGTTTTTT.

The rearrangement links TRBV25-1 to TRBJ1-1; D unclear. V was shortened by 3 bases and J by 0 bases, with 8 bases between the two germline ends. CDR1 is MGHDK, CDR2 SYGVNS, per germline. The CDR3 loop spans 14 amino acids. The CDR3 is CASSEWNVNTEAFF. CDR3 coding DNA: TGTGCCAGCAGTGAGTGGAACGTGAACACTGAAGCTTTCTTT.

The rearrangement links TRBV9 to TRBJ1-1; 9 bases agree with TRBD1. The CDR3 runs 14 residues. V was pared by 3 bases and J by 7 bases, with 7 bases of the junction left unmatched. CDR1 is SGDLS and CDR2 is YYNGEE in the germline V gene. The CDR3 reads CASSAVPGQGEAFF. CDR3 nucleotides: TGTGCCAGCAGCGCAGTTCCGGGACAGGGTGAAGCTTTCTTT.

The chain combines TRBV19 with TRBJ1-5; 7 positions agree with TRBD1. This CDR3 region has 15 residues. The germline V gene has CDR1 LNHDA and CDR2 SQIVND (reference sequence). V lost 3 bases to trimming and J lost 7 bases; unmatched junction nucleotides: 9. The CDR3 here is CASSITGAAGQPQHF. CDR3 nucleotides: TGTGCCAGTAGTATTACAGGGGCCGCGGGACAGCCCCAGCATTTT. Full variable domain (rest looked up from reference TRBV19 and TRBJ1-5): DGGITQSPKYLFRKEGQNVTLSCEQNLNHDAMYWYRQDPGQGLRLIYYSQIVNDFQKGDIAEGYSVSREKKESFPLTVTSAQKNPTAFYLCASSITGAAGQPQHFGDGTRLSIL.

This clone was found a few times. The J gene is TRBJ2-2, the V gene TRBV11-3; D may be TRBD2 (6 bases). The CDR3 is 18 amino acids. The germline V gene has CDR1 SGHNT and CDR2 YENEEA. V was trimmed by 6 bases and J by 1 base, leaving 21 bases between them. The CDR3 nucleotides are TGTGCCAGCAGTCATTACGCTCGGGGACTTATGAACACCGGGGAGCTGTTTTTT. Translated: CASSHYARGLMNTGELFF.

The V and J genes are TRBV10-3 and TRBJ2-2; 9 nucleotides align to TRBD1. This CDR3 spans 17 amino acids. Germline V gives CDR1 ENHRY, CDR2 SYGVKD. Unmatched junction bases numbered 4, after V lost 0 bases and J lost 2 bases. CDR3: CAISESVDRGNTGELFF. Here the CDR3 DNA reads TGTGCCATCAGTGAGTCCGTGGACAGGGGTAACACCGGGGAGCTGTTTTTT.

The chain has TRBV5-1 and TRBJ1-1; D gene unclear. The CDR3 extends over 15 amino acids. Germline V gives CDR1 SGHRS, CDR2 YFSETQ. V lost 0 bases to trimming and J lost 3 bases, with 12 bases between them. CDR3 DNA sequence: TGCGCCAGCAGCTTGGCACAACTGGGGTACACTGAAGCTTTCTTT. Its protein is CASSLAQLGYTEAFF.

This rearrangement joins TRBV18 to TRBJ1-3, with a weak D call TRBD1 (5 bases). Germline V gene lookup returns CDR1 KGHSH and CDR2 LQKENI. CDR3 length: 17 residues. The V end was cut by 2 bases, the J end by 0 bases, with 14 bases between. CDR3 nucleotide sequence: TGTGCCAGCTCACCAAGTCCTGGGGGTCTCTCTGGAAACACCATATATTTT. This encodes CASSPSPGGLSGNTIYF.

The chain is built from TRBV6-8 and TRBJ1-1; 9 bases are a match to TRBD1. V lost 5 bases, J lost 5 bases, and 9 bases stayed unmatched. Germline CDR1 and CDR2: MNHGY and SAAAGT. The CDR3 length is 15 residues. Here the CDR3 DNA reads TGTGCCAGCAGTCCAGGGACAGGGTTTTATACTGAAGCTTTCTTT. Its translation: CASSPGTGFYTEAFF.

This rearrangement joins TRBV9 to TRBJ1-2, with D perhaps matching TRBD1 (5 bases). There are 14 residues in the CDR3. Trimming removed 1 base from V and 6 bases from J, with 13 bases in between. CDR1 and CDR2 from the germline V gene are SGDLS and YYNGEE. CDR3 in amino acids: CASSVTSGLDGYTF. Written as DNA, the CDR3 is TGTGCCAGCAGCGTAACTTCAGGGTTGGATGGCTACACCTTC.

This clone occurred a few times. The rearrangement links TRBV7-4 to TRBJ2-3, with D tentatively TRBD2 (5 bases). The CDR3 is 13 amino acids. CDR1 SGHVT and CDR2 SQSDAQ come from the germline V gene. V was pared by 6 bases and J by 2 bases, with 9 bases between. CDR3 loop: CASREAYTDTQYF. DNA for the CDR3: TGTGCCAGCAGGGAGGCATACACAGATACGCAGTATTTT.

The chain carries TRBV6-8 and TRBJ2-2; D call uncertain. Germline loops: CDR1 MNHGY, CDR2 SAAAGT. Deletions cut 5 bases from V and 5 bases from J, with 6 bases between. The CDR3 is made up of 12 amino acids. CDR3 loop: CASSKTTGELFF. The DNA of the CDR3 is TGTGCCAGCAGTAAGACAACCGGGGAGCTGTTTTTT.

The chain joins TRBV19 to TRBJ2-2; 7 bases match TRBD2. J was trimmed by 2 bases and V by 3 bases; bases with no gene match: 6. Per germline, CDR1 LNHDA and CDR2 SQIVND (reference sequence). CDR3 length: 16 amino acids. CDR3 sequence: CASSIVGRINTGELFF. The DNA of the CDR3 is TGTGCCAGTAGTATCGTCGGGAGGATCAACACCGGGGAGCTGTTTTTT.

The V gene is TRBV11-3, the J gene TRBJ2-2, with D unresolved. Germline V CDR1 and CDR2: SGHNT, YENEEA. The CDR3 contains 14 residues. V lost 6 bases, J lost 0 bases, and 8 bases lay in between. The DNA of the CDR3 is TGTGCCAGCAGACTCACGACGAACACCGGGGAGCTGTTTTTT. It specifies CASRLTTNTGELFF.

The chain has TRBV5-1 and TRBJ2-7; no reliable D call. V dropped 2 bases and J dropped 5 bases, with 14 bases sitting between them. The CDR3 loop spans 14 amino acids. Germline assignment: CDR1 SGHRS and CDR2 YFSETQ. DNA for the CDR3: TGCGCCAGCAGCTTACGGACCCAAATGGACGAGCAGTACTTC. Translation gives CASSLRTQMDEQYF.

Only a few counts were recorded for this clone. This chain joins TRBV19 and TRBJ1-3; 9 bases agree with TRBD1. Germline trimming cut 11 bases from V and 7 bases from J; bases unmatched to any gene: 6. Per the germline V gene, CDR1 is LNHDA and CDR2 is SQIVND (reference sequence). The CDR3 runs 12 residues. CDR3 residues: CAVRDRENTIYF. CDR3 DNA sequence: TGTGCCGTCCGGGACAGGGAGAACACCATATATTTT.

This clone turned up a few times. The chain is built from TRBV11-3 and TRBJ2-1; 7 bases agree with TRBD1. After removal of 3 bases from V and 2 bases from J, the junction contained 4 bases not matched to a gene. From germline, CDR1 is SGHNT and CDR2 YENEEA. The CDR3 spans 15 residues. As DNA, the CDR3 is TGTGCCAGCAGCTTGAGGGGGCGTCCCTACAATGAGCAGTTCTTC. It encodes CASSLRGRPYNEQFF.